The clone carrying this TCR beta chain was detected only a few times. Germline assignment: CDR1 MNHNS and CDR2 SASEGT. CDR3 length: 14 residues. V lost 8 bases, J lost 2 bases, and 12 bases lay in between. The source of the sample is a study of early T cells in non-severe SARS-CoV-2 infection. Unique molecular identifiers were attached to individual cDNA molecules. MiXCR, applied by TCRdb to the 5' RACE reads, yields one record per CDR3 protein. The sample holds more than 80,000 distinct CDR3 sequences, 13% to 15% seen once. Sequenced sample: whole blood. The V and J genes are TRBV6-1 and TRBJ2-2; D remains ambiguous. This receptor was identified in an adult who was a healthcare worker with PCR-confirmed SARS-CoV-2 infection or an uninfected control (not recorded which). The CDR3 DNA reads TGTGCCAGCGTGTCTAGGTCTAACACCGGGGAGCTGTTTTTT. It is translated as CASVSRSNTGELFF.